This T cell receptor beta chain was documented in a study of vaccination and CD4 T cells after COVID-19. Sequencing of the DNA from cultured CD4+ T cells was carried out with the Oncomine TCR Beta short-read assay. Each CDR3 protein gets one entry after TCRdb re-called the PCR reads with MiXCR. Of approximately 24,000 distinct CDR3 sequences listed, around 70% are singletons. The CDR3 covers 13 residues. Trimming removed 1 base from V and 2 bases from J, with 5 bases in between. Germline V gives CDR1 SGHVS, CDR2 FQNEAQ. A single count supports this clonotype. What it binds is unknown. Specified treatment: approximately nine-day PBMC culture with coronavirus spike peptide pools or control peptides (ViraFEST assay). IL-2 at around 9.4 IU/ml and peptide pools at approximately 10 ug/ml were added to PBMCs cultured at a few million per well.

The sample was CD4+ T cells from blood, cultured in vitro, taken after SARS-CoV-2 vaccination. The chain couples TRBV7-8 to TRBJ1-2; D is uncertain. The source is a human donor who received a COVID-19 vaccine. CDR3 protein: CASSLVRNYGYTF. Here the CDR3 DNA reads TGTGCCAGCAGCTTAGTCAGGAACTATGGCTACACCTTC.